This T cell receptor (beta chain) was observed in a study of blood T cell repertoires in COVID-19. Germline V gene lookup returns CDR1 SSHAT and CDR2 FNYEAQ (reference sequence). The CDR3 is 14 amino acids. Method: immunoSEQ multiplex PCR; TCRdb's copy keeps in-frame clones and lacks some. The table has about 160,000 clones, roughly four fifths seen once. Notes on this clone: The germline gene is not matched at one end of the junction; a read error may be the cause.

This chain connects TRBV7-7 to TRBJ2-1; 8 bases fit TRBD1. Sequenced sample: peripheral blood. This sequence was found in a man between 60 and 75 years old with active or convalescent COVID-19. The chain's CDR3 is CASSLGTGHNEQFF. The CDR3 DNA sequence: TGTGCTAGCAGCTTGGGGACAGGCCACAATGAGCAGTTCTTC.